This is a list of T cell receptor beta chains from one sample in a study of T cells in Graves' hyperthyroidism and ophthalmopathy. TCRdb fed the multiplex PCR reads into MiXCR, producing one record per CDR3 protein. The sample has more than 450,000 distinct CDR3 sequences, 11% to 15% seen once. Material: blood. The source of these receptors is a woman between 40 and 55 years old with Graves' hyperthyroidism. The CDR3 runs from the conserved cysteine through the conserved F or W. D genes are given only for firm matches. For some rows the clone size is stated as once, few or many, or as a class when expanded; others skip it.

.,many,TRBV3-1,TRBJ2-1,15,TGTGCCAGCAGCCAAGATCTCTCGACGTGGAATGAGCAGTTCTTC,CASSQDLSTWNEQFF
.,few,TRBV7-9,TRBJ2-7,17,TGTGCCAGCAGCTTAGTTTTTAGGGGACTGGCCTCCTACGAGCAGTACTTC,CASSLVFRGLASYEQYF
TRBD1,many,TRBV2,TRBJ2-3,13,TGTGCCAGCGGCGGACAGGGCTCAGATACGCAGTATTTT,CASGGQGSDTQYF
.,many,TRBV29-1,TRBJ2-7,13,TGCAGCGTTGGGGTGGCAGGCTCCTACGAGCAGTACTTC,CSVGVAGSYEQYF
TRBD1,many,TRBV12-3/TRBV12-4,TRBJ2-4,14,TGTGCCAGCAGTCCGACAGGGTCCCTAAACATTCAGTACTTC,CASSPTGSLNIQYF
TRBD2,few,TRBV20-1,TRBJ2-7,14,TGCAGTGCAACACCGACTAGCGGGAGATACGAGCAGTACTTC,CSATPTSGRYEQYF
.,many,TRBV12-3/TRBV12-4,TRBJ1-2,14,TGTGCCAGCACCCAACCGGGACTTGTTCATGGCTACACCTTC,CASTQPGLVHGYTF
.,many,TRBV24-1,TRBJ1-1,13,TGTGCCACCAGGAGGGGTGGGAACACTGAAGCTTTCTTT,CATRRGGNTEAFF
TRBD2,many,TRBV27,TRBJ2-3,16,TGTGCCAGCAGCTCCCGACTAGCTCCGTGGGGGGATACGCAGTATTTT,CASSSRLAPWGDTQYF
TRBD2,few,TRBV7-9,TRBJ2-3,16,TGTGCCAGCAGCTCTAGCGGGAGTATAAGCACAGATACGCAGTATTTT,CASSSSGSISTDTQYF
TRBD1,many,TRBV27,TRBJ1-1,16,TGTGCCAGCAGTTCACGAATGACAGGGGCGAACACTGAAGCTTTCTTT,CASSSRMTGANTEAFF
TRBD1,.,TRBV24-1,TRBJ2-3,14,TGTGCCACCAGCAAGACAGGGGGACCAGATACGCAGTATTTT,CATSKTGGPDTQYF
.,.,TRBV29-1,TRBJ2-2,12,TGCAGCGTTGGCAGGGAGGCCGGGGAGCTGTTTTTT,CSVGREAGELFF
.,.,TRBV4-1,TRBJ2-7,15,TGCGCCAGCAGCCACAAGGGGTATAAAGGCTACGAGCAGTACTTC,CASSHKGYKGYEQYF
TRBD2,many,TRBV28,TRBJ2-6,18,TGTGCCAGCACCGCCCCTACTAGCGGGAGGTCTGGGGCCAACGTCCTGACTTTC,CASTAPTSGRSGANVLTF
TRBD2,.,TRBV7-6,TRBJ2-1,15,TGTGCCAGCAGCTTCGGCGGGAGGGCCGACAGTGAGCAGTTCTTC,CASSFGGRADSEQFF
.,many,TRBV11-3,TRBJ2-1,15,TGTGCCAGCAGCCGGGCGGAGGGGCCCTACAATGAGCAGTTCTTC,CASSRAEGPYNEQFF
.,many,TRBV10-3,TRBJ2-2,17,TGTGCCATCAGTGAGTCCTCCGGGACAATGAACACCGGGGAGCTGTTTTTT,CAISESSGTMNTGELFF
TRBD1,many,TRBV12-3/TRBV12-4,TRBJ1-6,14,TGTGCCAGCAGGACAGGGGGTTTCGACTCACCCCTCCACTTT,CASRTGGFDSPLHF
.,few,TRBV15,TRBJ2-3,16,TGTGCCACCAGCAGAGATCTTAGCCGGGGCACAGATACGCAGTATTTT,CATSRDLSRGTDTQYF
.,many,TRBV6-6,TRBJ2-7,13,TGTGCCAGCAGTTACTCGTACTCCTACGAGCAGTACTTC,CASSYSYSYEQYF
TRBD1,few,TRBV15,TRBJ1-2,13,TGTGCCATCAGCGGGGGGACAGGGTATGGCTACACCTTC,CAISGGTGYGYTF
.,.,TRBV24-1,TRBJ2-1,14,TGTGCCACCAGTGATTTTGGCAGCCACAATGAGCAGTTCTTC,CATSDFGSHNEQFF
.,.,TRBV4-1,TRBJ2-7,15,TGCGCCAGCAGCCAAGATTGGAGTAGTGGATACGAGCAGTACTTC,CASSQDWSSGYEQYF
TRBD2,.,TRBV2,TRBJ2-2,17,TGTGCCAGCAGCCCCGACGCTAGCGGGGTGAACACCGGGGTGCTGTTTTTT,CASSPDASGVNTGVLFF
.,many,TRBV12-3/TRBV12-4,TRBJ1-3,12,TGTGCCAGCAGTTTAAGGGAAAACACCATATATTTT,CASSLRENTIYF